These T cell receptor beta chains were read from a single sample in a study of molecular identifiers for immune sequencing clone quantification. TCRdb passed the PCR reads through MiXCR, listing each CDR3 protein once. The sample lists about 640,000 distinct CDR3 sequences; less than 20% were seen once. Sequencing input: naive CD8+ T cells from blood, with Jurkat cell RNA spiked in. These receptors all stem from a human donor in good health. Some libraries in this study had Jurkat cell RNA spiked in. Each CDR3 is given with its conserved first and last residue. The order of the fields is J gene, clone size, D gene, V gene, CDR3 protein, CDR3 DNA. D genes are given only for firm matches. Clone size appears in some rows only: once, few, many, or a class for an expanded clone.

TRBJ1-1 | many | - | TRBV7-2 | CASSTGVSTEAFF | TGTGCCAGCAGCACCGGTGTATCCACTGAAGCTTTCTTT
TRBJ2-5 | many | - | TRBV19 | CASSIDGSGVETQYF | TGTGCCAGTAGTATAGACGGGAGCGGCGTTGAGACCCAGTACTTC
TRBJ2-3 | many | TRBD2 | TRBV5-4 | CASSLMSGRGIADTQYF | TGTGCCAGCAGCTTGATGAGCGGGAGGGGGATTGCGGATACGCAGTATTTT
TRBJ1-2 | - | - | TRBV5-3 | CASSSGRVGEVGYTF | TGTGCCAGCAGCTCCGGCCGGGTAGGAGAGGTCGGCTACACCTTC
TRBJ2-3 | many | TRBD1 | TRBV9 | CASSEGQTGGLTDTQYF | TGTGCCAGCAGCGAGGGTCAGACAGGGGGCCTTACAGATACGCAGTATTTT
TRBJ2-5 | many | - | TRBV4-2 | CASSQDPIDAETQYF | TGTGCCAGCAGCCAAGATCCGATAGACGCTGAGACCCAGTACTTC
TRBJ2-1 | few | TRBD1 | TRBV12-3/TRBV12-4 | CASGQGGYNEQFF | TGTGCCAGCGGACAGGGGGGATACAATGAGCAGTTCTTC
TRBJ2-3 | many | - | TRBV19 | CASSMYGSTDTQYF | TGTGCCAGTAGTATGTACGGATCCACAGATACGCAGTATTTT
TRBJ2-5 | - | - | TRBV25-1 | CASSGQSQETQYF | TGTGCCAGCAGTGGGCAGAGTCAAGAGACCCAGTACTTC
TRBJ2-1 | many | - | TRBV4-2 | CASSQELGEQFF | TGTGCCAGCAGCCAAGAGCTGGGTGAGCAGTTCTTC
TRBJ2-1 | many | - | TRBV5-1 | CASSPSVTHYNEQFF | TGCGCCAGCAGCCCCTCGGTGACTCACTACAATGAGCAGTTCTTC
TRBJ2-2 | - | TRBD1 | TRBV4-3 | CASSQTIRARVPDRPDTGELFF | TGCGCCAGCAGCCAAACAATACGGGCTCGTGTCCCGGACAGGCCGGACACCGGGGAGCTGTTTTTT